Included here is one T cell receptor (beta chain) sequence, with context. Its antigen remains unknown. The data stem from a study of T cell responses to AZD1222 COVID-19 vaccine. Study conclusions and caveats: Sampling that yielded the repertoires occurred only after the peak T cell response. Unmutated variant regions are reportedly targeted by nearly half of spike-specific TCRs.

The method was immunoSEQ multiplex PCR; TCRdb's version includes in-frame clones alone and lacks a portion of them. The data show around 100,000 clones, with 75% to 90% seen just once and 4.5% held by the top ten. The study pooled second doses at about 4 or about 12 weeks. Looked up from germline, CDR1 is MRHNA and CDR2 is SNTAGT. The CDR3 totals 17 residues. With 5 bases clipped from V and 0 bases from J, the junction kept 9 bases outside the gene matches. The chain combines TRBV6-4 with TRBJ2-2; 7 nucleotides align to TRBD2. The sample was peripheral blood, taken 28 days after the second AZD1222 dose. The clonotype was recovered from an adult who received the AZD1222 COVID-19 vaccine. This CDR3 is CASSRTSSGANTGELFF. CDR3 DNA: TGTGCCAGCAGTCGAACCTCTAGCGGCGCGAACACCGGGGAGCTGTTTTTT.